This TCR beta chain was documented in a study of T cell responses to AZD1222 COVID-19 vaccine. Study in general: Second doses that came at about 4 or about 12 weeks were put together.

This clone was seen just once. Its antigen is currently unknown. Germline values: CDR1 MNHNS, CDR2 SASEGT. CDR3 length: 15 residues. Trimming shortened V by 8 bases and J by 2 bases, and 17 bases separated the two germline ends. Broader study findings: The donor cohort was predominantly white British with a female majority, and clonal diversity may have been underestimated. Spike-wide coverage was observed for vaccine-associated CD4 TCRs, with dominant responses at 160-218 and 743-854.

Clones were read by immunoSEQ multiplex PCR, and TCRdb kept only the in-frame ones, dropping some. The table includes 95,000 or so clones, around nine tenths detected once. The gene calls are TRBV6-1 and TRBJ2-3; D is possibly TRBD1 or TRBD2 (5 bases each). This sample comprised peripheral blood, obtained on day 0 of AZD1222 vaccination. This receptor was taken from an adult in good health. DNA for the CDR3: TGTGCCAGCCGGCCGAGGGGTCTCCTCACAGATACGCAGTATTTT. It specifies CASRPRGLLTDTQYF.